This T cell receptor beta chain was sequenced in a study of control samples from healthy donors and cancer patients. CDR1 is WSHSY and CDR2 is SAAADI in the germline V gene. The CDR3 spans 13 residues. V lost 6 bases, J lost 5 bases, and 13 bases lay in between. The data were produced by immunoSEQ multiplex PCR, yet TCRdb's version contains in-frame clones alone and is incomplete. The table shows about 110,000 clones, with around 89% occurring only once. Sequencing input: blood. This receptor was taken from a woman between 50 and 59 years old in good health. The chain is built from TRBV10-2 and TRBJ1-1; D unresolved. CDR3: CASRGLPGTEAFF. In DNA, the CDR3 is TGCGCCAGCAGAGGGCTTCCGGGGACTGAAGCTTTCTTT.